This T cell receptor (beta chain) was documented in a study of cytomegalovirus exposure and HLA in healthy donors (dated by TCRdb to 2015 to 2018). Notes on the research overall: The 500 to 700 repertoires of the first cohort and the 120 validation repertoires were produced on the same platform, according to a later analysis. The study aimed to test whether cataloging public T cell receptors could reveal signatures of past pathogen exposure. A separate validation cohort of 100 to 150 different subjects was used in addition to the 666-subject first cohort. The study combined high-throughput TCR immunosequencing, statistical association of individual TCRs with disease status, and machine learning to predict cytomegalovirus infection status.

The germline V gene (reference sequence) supplies CDR1 LNHNV and CDR2 YYDKDF. The germline V and J ends show losses of 3 bases and 7 bases respectively, and no gene match explains 10 bases of the junction. Inclusive of the bounding cysteine and phenylalanine, the CDR3 is 16 residues long. Of the read, only the CDR3 DNA is kept; its 48 bases are in frame from base 1. The method behind the library was the immunoSEQ multiplex PCR assay. As for the original processing: A statistical classification framework was developed to diagnose cytomegalovirus status using the catalog of TCR beta chain sequences. TCRdb took this table from immuneACCESS and kept in-frame rearrangements with V and J called. Such tables lack part of the clones; where checked against another copy, unresolved V genes explain under half of the gap, and the rest is unexplained. V and J calls and clone size follow that table, whereas D and trimming were derived from the DNA. This sample comprises about 150,000 clones, 89% of them detected only once. The top ten constitute about 9.9% of the sample.

The paper as a whole reports these results and caveats: According to the authors, the approach could potentially be generalized to other disease states and immunological phenotypes. In the study, about 150 TCR beta chains were listed as associated with cytomegalovirus. Subsequent analysis determined that TCRs grouped into clusters in the first cohort also showed a tendency toward co-occurrence across the 120 validation repertoires, and about 94% of cluster scores exceeded 0. The classifier was reported to diagnose cytomegalovirus status with high specificity and sensitivity in both the original and validation cohorts. All 120 or so repertoires were used to score co-occurrence in the validation cohort in a later analysis, because that analysis had no HLA typing for the cohort. Across donors, most TCR sequences were observed very rarely, whereas some public TCRs were present in many individuals. A few of the identified cytomegalovirus-associated TCR beta chains were confirmed in vitro to be specific for cytomegalovirus antigens.

Donors formed part of the validation cohort, which comprised about 130 subjects and was distinct from the first cohort of 666 subjects. A note on this clone: The antigen it recognizes is unknown. Per-nucleotide qualities are absent, and no much larger clonotype sits a single base away.

The TCR was taken from a woman aged 18-29 years in good health and CMV-seropositive. Sample: PBMCs. In this chain, TRBV15 is recombined with TRBJ1-3; TRBD1 lines up with 9 middle nucleotides. In nucleotides, the sequence is TGTGCCACCAGCAGCACCTTTACAGGGGGCGTTAACACCATATATTTT. Translated, it gives CATSSTFTGGVNTIYF.